The clone carrying this T cell receptor beta chain appeared many times. The data belong to a study of response to subunit inactivated influenza vaccine. The CDR3 contains 14 residues. Germline V gene data show CDR1 as MNHNS and CDR2 as SASEGT. Trimming cost V 6 bases and J 5 bases, with 16 bases left between them. From the RT-PCR reads, TCRdb called clonotypes with MiXCR, one entry per CDR3 protein. The table includes hundreds of thousands of distinct CDR3 sequences, 15% to 19% detected once. Material: PBMCs from blood, obtained 11 to 12 days after vaccination. This sequence originates from a man aged 50-59 years who received an inactivated influenza vaccine. The chain has TRBV6-1 and TRBJ1-1, with D possibly matching TRBD1 (5 bases). The CDR3 region is CASSLRGGNTEAFF. The CDR3 nucleotides are TGTGCCAGCAGCCTCCGGGGGGGAAATACTGAAGCTTTCTTT.